This TCR beta chain was identified during a study of cytomegalovirus exposure and HLA in healthy donors. General study results and limits: Cytomegalovirus-associated status was assigned to about 180 TCR beta chains. In an earlier analysis, productive rearrangement rates for most beta V segments clustered near 87% or 30%. V- and J-gene trimming of TCR beta was linked (in a later analysis) to a missense DCLRE1C variant. Compared with the roughly 730-donor mean, an Asian-associated ancestry cluster reportedly had fewer N-insertions, according to a later analysis.

Primers: 60 Vbeta forward and 13 Jbeta reverse. Here immunoSEQ multiplex PCR was the method, and the copy in TCRdb shows in-frame clones only, minus some. The sample consists of over 150,000 clones, roughly 82% of them appearing once. This clone has only a few counts. Its antigen remains unidentified. Looked up from germline, CDR1 is KGHSH and CDR2 is LQKENI. The CDR3 is 16 residues long. The V and J ends lost 0 bases and 3 bases respectively, with 15 bases between them. The TCR originated in a man between 50 and 59 years old in good health and CMV-seropositive. The sequenced sample was PBMCs. V usage is TRBV18 and J usage is TRBJ2-7, with a possible D match to TRBD1 (6 bases). The CDR3, as DNA: TGTGCCAGCTCACCACCTCCGGGACAAGTTATCTACGAGCAGTACTTC. Translating gives CASSPPPGQVIYEQYF.